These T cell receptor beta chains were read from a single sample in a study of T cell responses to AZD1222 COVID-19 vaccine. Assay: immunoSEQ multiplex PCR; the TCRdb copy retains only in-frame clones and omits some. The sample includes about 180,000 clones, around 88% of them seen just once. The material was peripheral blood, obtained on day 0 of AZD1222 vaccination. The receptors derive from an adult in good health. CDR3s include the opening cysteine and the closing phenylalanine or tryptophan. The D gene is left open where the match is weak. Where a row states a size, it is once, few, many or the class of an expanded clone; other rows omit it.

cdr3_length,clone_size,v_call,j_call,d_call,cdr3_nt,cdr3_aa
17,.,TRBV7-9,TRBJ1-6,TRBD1,TGTGCCAGCAGCCCTACAGGGGGAAGGTCCTATAATTCACCCCTCCACTTT,CASSPTGGRSYNSPLHF
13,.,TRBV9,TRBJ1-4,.,TGTGCCAGCAGCGTTCAGGACAATGAAAAACTGTTTTTT,CASSVQDNEKLFF
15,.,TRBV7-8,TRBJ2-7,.,TGTGCCAGCAGCTTATTCCAGGGAAGCTCCTACGAGCAGTACTTC,CASSLFQGSSYEQYF
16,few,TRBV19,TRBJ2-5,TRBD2,TGTGCCAGTAGTATCCGACTAGCGGGAGCCAAAGAGACCCAGTACTTC,CASSIRLAGAKETQYF
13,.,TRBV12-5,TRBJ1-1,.,TGTGCTAGTGGTCTGGAGGCGGGGACTGAAGCTTTCTTT,CASGLEAGTEAFF
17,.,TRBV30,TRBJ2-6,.,TGTGCCTGGTACCGAGGGTTCGAACTCTCTGGGGCCAACGTCCTGACTTTC,CAWYRGFELSGANVLTF
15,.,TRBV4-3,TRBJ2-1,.,TGCGCCAGCAGGCGTGGGGCAGGAGGTAAAGATGAGCAGTTCTTC,CASRRGAGGKDEQFF
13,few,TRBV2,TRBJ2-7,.,TGTGCCAGCAGTGAACCCATGGGTAGCGAGCAGTACTTC,CASSEPMGSEQYF
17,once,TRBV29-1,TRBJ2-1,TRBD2,TGCAGCTCGCGGACTAGCGGGAGGGGGAGTGTCTACAATGAGCAGTTCTTC,CSSRTSGRGSVYNEQFF
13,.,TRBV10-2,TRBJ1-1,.,TGCGCCAGCAGACAGGGCGCGTACACTGAAGCTTTCTTT,CASRQGAYTEAFF
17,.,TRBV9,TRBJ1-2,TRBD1,TGTGCCAGCAGCGAGGGGGTACAGGGGCAGGCGCCCTATGGCTACACCTTC,CASSEGVQGQAPYGYTF
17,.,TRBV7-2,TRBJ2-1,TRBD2,TGTGCCAGCAGCTTAGCTAGCGGGGGGGATACCTACAATGAGCAGTTCTTC,CASSLASGGDTYNEQFF
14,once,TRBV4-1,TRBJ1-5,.,TGCGCCAGCAGCCAAGCTCTTACCAATCAGCCCCAGCATTTT,CASSQALTNQPQHF
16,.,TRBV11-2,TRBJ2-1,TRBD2,TGTGCCAGCAGCTCCGGGAGGTCTAGCGGGACCAATGAGCAGTTCTTC,CASSSGRSSGTNEQFF
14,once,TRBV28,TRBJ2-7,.,TGTGCCAGCATCTTCGGCAAAAGCTCCTACGAGCAGTACTTC,CASIFGKSSYEQYF
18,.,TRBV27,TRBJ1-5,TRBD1,TGTGCCAGCAGTTCGATGACAGGGAAGGGGTATAGCAATCAGCCCCAGCATTTT,CASSSMTGKGYSNQPQHF
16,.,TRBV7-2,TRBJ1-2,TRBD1,TGTGCCAGCAGCTTAGAATGGGACAGGGGGCGCTTGGGCTACACCTTC,CASSLEWDRGRLGYTF
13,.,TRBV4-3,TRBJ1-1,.,TGCGCCAGCAGCCAAGCTTTGGTAGGTGAAGCTTTCTTT,CASSQALVGEAFF
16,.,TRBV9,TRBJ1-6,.,TGTGCCAGCAGCGTAGAGGGGGGCTCCTATAATTCACCCCTCCACTTT,CASSVEGGSYNSPLHF
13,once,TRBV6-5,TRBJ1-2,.,TGTGCCAGCACCGAGGGTGAGGGCTATGGCTACACCTTC,CASTEGEGYGYTF
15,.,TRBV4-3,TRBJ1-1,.,TGCGCCAGCAGCCAAGATCGGACGGTGAACACTGAAGCTTTCTTT,CASSQDRTVNTEAFF
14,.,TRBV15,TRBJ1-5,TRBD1,TGTGCCACCAGCGGAACTGCAGGGGGCACGGCCCAGCATTTT,CATSGTAGGTAQHF
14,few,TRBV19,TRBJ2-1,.,TGTGCCAGTACCTCTAGCGCCGCTGGTAATGAGCAGTTCTTC,CASTSSAAGNEQFF
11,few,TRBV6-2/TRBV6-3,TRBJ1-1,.,TGTGCCAGCAGTTTGGCAGGAGGAGCTTTCTTT,CASSLAGGAFF
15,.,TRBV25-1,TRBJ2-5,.,TGTGCCAGCAGTGGCACCCGGGTTGTCGGGGAGACCCAGTACTTC,CASSGTRVVGETQYF
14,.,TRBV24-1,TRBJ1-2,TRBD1,TGTGCCACCAGTGAGTCAAGAGGGGGCAGTGGCTACACCTTC,CATSESRGGSGYTF
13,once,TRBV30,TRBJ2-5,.,TGTGCCTGGAGTGTCAGGTCTTTAGAGACCCAGTACTTC,CAWSVRSLETQYF
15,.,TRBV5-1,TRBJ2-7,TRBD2,TGCGCCAGCAACCCGGGACTAGCGGGAGTAAGCGAGCAGTACTTC,CASNPGLAGVSEQYF
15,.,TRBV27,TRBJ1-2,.,TGTGCCAGCAGTTCAACCCGCGGGGGTTCCTATGGCTACACCTTC,CASSSTRGGSYGYTF
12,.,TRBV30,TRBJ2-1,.,TGTGCCTGGAGTGTAGAGTCGGAGGCATGGTTCTTC,CAWSVESEAWFF
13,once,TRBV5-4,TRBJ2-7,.,TGTGCCAGCAGCTTGGACACCTCCTACGAGCAGTACTTC,CASSLDTSYEQYF
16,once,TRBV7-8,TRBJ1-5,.,TGTGCCAGCAGCTTAGCGTCGGGGACGGTGAATCAGCCCCAGCATTTT,CASSLASGTVNQPQHF
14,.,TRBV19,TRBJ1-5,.,TGTGCCAGTAGCCAAGGGGACGGTAAACAGCCCCAGCATTTT,CASSQGDGKQPQHF
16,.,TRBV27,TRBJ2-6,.,TGTGCCAGCAAGGAGAATCCCAACTCTGGGGCCAACGTCCTGACTTTC,CASKENPNSGANVLTF
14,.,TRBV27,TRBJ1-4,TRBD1,TGTGCCAGCAGTTTACAGGGGGCTAATGAAAAACTGTTTTTT,CASSLQGANEKLFF
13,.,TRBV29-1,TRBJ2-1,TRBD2,TGCAGCGTCCTGAGCGGGACCAACAATGAGCAGTTCTTC,CSVLSGTNNEQFF
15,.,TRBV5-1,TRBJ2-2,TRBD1,TGCGCCAGCAGCTTGGGACAGGGGGACACCGGGGAGCTGTTTTTT,CASSLGQGDTGELFF
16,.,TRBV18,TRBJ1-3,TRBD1,TGTGCCAGCTCATCCGGACAGGGCAATGGTGGAAACACCATATATTTT,CASSSGQGNGGNTIYF
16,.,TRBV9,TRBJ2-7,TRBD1,TGTGCCAGCAGCGTAGGGGCGGGACAGGGCAAGTACGAGCAGTACTTC,CASSVGAGQGKYEQYF
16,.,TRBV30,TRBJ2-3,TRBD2,TGTGCCTGGAGTCTTACTAGCGGGGGGGCAGGAGATACGCAGTATTTT,CAWSLTSGGAGDTQYF
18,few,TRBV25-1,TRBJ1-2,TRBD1,TGTGCCAGCAGTTCCCTGCCGGGACAGGAGAGGTTTAACTATGGCTACACCTTC,CASSSLPGQERFNYGYTF
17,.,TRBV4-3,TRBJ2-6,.,TGCGCCAGCAGCCAAGGCTCGGAGGGATCTGGGGCCAACGTCCTGACTTTC,CASSQGSEGSGANVLTF
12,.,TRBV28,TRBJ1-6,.,TGTGCCAGCAGCTTGGGGGGCTCACCCCTCCACTTT,CASSLGGSPLHF
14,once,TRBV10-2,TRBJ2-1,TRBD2,TGCGCCAGCAGTCTAGCGGGGTCCTACAATGAGCAGTTCTTC,CASSLAGSYNEQFF
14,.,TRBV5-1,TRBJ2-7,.,TGCGCCAGCAGCTTGGGAGGTTTCTCCTACGAGCAGTACTTC,CASSLGGFSYEQYF
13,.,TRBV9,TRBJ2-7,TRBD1,TGTGCCAGCAGCCCGCCGACAGGGCTCGAGCAGTACTTC,CASSPPTGLEQYF
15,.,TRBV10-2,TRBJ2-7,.,TGCGCCAGCAGTGAGAGGCGGGGGCCCTCCTACGAGCAGTACTTC,CASSERRGPSYEQYF
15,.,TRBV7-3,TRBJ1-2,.,TGTGCCAGCAGCCAGACCGGGGCCACTAACTATGGCTACACCTTC,CASSQTGATNYGYTF
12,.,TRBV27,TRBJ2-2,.,TGTGCCAGCAGGGAATCGGGCGGGGAGCTGTTTTTT,CASRESGGELFF
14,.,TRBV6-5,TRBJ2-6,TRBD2,TGTGCCAGTCGGGGGGGCACTGGGGCCAACGTCCTGACTTTC,CASRGGTGANVLTF
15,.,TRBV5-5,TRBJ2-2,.,TGTGCCAGCAGTTCTCCGGGACTCAGCACCGGGGAGCTGTTTTTT,CASSSPGLSTGELFF
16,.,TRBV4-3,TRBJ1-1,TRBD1,TGCGCCAGCAGCTCCGGGACAGGGGGGGTAGTAACTGAAGCTTTCTTT,CASSSGTGGVVTEAFF
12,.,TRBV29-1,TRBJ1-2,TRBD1,TGCAGCGCGGGACAGGGAGGGTATGGCTACACCTTC,CSAGQGGYGYTF
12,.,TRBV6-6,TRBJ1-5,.,TGTGCCAGCACCGAGGGGGGAGGCCCCCAGCATTTT,CASTEGGGPQHF